This TCR beta chain stems from a study of blood T cell repertoires in COVID-19. Study details: Samples came from the United States, Italy and Spain, spanning acute and convalescent COVID-19.

The data were produced by immunoSEQ multiplex PCR, yet TCRdb's version contains in-frame clones alone and is incomplete. The data hold tens of thousands of clones, with about 87% observed a single time. With 4 bases clipped from V and 8 bases from J, the junction kept 17 bases outside the gene matches. Germline CDR1 reads SGDLS; CDR2 reads YYNGEE. The CDR3 spans 17 residues. Sequences were obtained from peripheral blood. The receptor was derived from a human donor in a cohort sampled during active COVID-19. The V and J genes are TRBV9 and TRBJ1-1; 10 bases match TRBD1. DNA for the CDR3: TGTGCCAGCAGCACTAACTACCCGGGACAGGGGCAAAACGAAGCTTTCTTT. Amino acids: CASSTNYPGQGQNEAFF.